This TCR beta chain was retrieved from a study of blood T cell repertoires in COVID-19 (dated by TCRdb to the early 2020s). For context, the study as a whole: Collaborator samples came from the United States, Italy and Spain and covered acute and convalescent phases of COVID-19. Samples came from the ongoing ImmuneRACE study (first 160 participants) plus 1,254 subjects from 6 global collaborators. The material from the prospective study consisted of cDNA or gDNA derived from T cells, B-cell-depleted T cells, or PBMCs. A de-identified subject ID, COVID-19 status, age in years and sex were almost always included in the sample metadata. Deeply sampled blood TCRbeta repertoires from subjects exposed to, actively infected with, or recovered from COVID-19 were included in the dataset. Where available, HLA class I and class II types were taken from metadata supplied by the sample provider and were not determined by assay-based typing. The repertoires were released in a freely available public database meant as a resource for research on the immune response to SARS-CoV-2. Study-wide findings and limitations: How much clinical and demographic metadata was included differed by source and by participant, and the metadata was provided uncurated.

The germline V gene (reference sequence) yields DFQATT for CDR1 and SNEGSKA for CDR2. Including cysteine and phenylalanine, the CDR3 has 15 amino acids. Solely the CDR3 DNA is kept, with 45 bases framed from the first base. V is pruned by 3 bases and J by 2 bases, leaving 2 bases of the junction without a gene match. The immunoSEQ Assay, a bias-controlled multiplex PCR, was used to amplify TCRbeta CDR3 regions from genomic DNA. On the authors' methods: The number of nucleated cells in each sample was estimated from the amplification of reference gene primers within the assay. Sequence reads were collapsed and filtered to measure the absolute abundance of every unique TCRbeta CDR3 rearrangement. Productive Simpson clonality was computed per sample as the square root of Simpson's diversity index over productive rearrangements. TCRdb re-hosts the immuneACCESS table, in-frame sequences only. Its copies lack some clones; in the studies checked, an unresolved V gene accounts for under half of them, and the cause for the rest is not known. The DNA was the basis for D and trimming; V, J and clone size are from that table. The sample table lists fewer than 350,000 clones, 81% of them with a count of one. Of the sample, around 3% is held by the ten largest clones.

Regarding this clone: The clone's antigen remains unknown. No much larger clonotype is one base removed from it; base qualities were not supplied.

Each collaborating institution followed its own protocols to collect whole blood in K2EDTA tubes. For TCRbeta analysis, collaborators shipped samples in one of three forms: frozen whole blood, isolated PBMCs, or DNA extracted from either of those sample types. The sequenced sample consisted of peripheral blood. This clonotype originated in a woman in her sixties with active or convalescent COVID-19. The sequence is built from TRBV20-1 and TRBJ2-3; TRBD2 aligns with 13 central bases. The DNA sequence is given as TGCAGTGCTAGTGGGACTAGCGGGACCACAGATACGCAGTATTTT. It codes for CSASGTSGTTDTQYF.